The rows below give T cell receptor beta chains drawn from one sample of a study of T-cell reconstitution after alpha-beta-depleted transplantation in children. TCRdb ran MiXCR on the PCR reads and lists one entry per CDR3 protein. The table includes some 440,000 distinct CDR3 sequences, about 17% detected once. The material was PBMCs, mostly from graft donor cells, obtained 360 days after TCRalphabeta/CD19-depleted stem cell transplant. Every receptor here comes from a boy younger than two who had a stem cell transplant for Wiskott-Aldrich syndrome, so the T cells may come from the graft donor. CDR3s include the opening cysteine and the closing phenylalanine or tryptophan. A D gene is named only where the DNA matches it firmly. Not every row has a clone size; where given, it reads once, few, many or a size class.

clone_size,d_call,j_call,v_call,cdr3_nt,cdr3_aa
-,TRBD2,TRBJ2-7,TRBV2,TGTGCCAGCAGTGACGGGACGGGGGGGTCCTACGAGCAGTACTTC,CASSDGTGGSYEQYF
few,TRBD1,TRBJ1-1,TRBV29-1,TGCAGCGTTGGGAGTTTCTATAGACAGGGTTGGACTGAAGCTTTCTTT,CSVGSFYRQGWTEAFF
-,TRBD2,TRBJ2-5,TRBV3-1,TGTGCCAGCAGCCAAGTAGCGGGGGACCCTCGAGAGACCCAGTACTTC,CASSQVAGDPRETQYF
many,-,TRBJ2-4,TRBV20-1,TGCAGTGCTAATAGGGGATCCAAAAACATTCAGTACTTC,CSANRGSKNIQYF
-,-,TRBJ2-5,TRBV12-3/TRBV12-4,TGTGCCAGCAGTTTTTCCCGAGCCCAAGAGACCCAGTACTTC,CASSFSRAQETQYF
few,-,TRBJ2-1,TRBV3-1,TGTGCCAGCAGCCTGAGGCTCAGTCGAGAGCAGTTCTTC,CASSLRLSREQFF
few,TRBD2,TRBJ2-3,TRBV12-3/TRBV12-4,TGTGCCAGCAGTTTAGGAGCGGGAAGGTTCACAGATACGCAGTATTTT,CASSLGAGRFTDTQYF
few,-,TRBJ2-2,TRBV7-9,TGTGCCAGCAGCTTGTCCAGGAACACCGGGGAGCTGTTTTTT,CASSLSRNTGELFF
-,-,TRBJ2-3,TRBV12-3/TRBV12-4,TGTGCCAGCGGCAGAGGTATGGGGCAGTATTTT,CASGRGMGQYF
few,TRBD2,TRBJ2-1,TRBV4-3,TGCGCCAGCAGCCAAGGGTCCCTAGCGGGAGGGCCGGGAGACAATGAGCAGTTCTTC,CASSQGSLAGGPGDNEQFF